This T cell receptor beta chain was found in a study of blood T cell repertoires in COVID-19. Germline lookup yields CDR1 SGHVS and CDR2 FQNEAQ. There are 16 residues in the CDR3. Unmatched junction bases numbered 11, after V lost 8 bases and J lost 1 base. Original processing methods: Nucleated cell number was recorded as an estimate derived from reference gene primer amplification. The protocol was immunoSEQ multiplex PCR, while the TCRdb copy is restricted to in-frame clones and leaves out a portion. The D gene and trimming were derived from the DNA, and the V and J assignments and clone size from that table. The data hold some 51,000 clones, with about nine tenths observed a single time.

Sequenced sample: peripheral blood. The sequence was obtained from a man aged 40-50 years with acute or convalescent COVID-19. The chain employs TRBV7-8 and TRBJ1-1, with 9 bases that match TRBD1. The CDR3 is CASGPRDRAGNTEAFF. As DNA, the CDR3 is TGTGCCAGCGGCCCTCGGGACAGGGCAGGGAACACTGAAGCTTTCTTT.